This T cell receptor beta chain was retrieved from a study of vaccination and CD4 T cells after COVID-19. The V end was cut by 9 bases, the J end by 6 bases, with 12 bases between. The length of the CDR3 is 12 residues. Germline values: CDR1 MDHEN, CDR2 SYDVKM. A few counts support this clonotype. Its target is not known. Time point: late sampling 161 to 241 days after vaccination in a few convalescent patients. The treatment denotes: approximately 9-day PBMC culture with coronavirus spike peptide pools or control peptides (ViraFEST assay). An Oncomine TCR Beta short-read assay was used to sequence the DNA from cultured CD4+ T cells. TCRdb analysed the PCR reads with MiXCR anew, one entry per CDR3 protein. The table has 20,000 to 25,000 distinct CDR3 sequences, 43% seen once.

The source is a human donor who had recovered from COVID-19. The sample consisted of CD4+ T cells from blood, cultured in vitro, taken about 7 months after SARS-CoV-2 vaccination. The chain recombines TRBV28 with TRBJ2-4; D is perhaps TRBD1 (7 bases). The CDR3 loop is CASRGDRNIQYF. The CDR3 DNA sequence: TGTGCCAGTAGGGGGGACAGAAACATTCAGTACTTC.